Below, one TCR beta chain is given with its context. Germline trimming cut 2 bases from V and 0 bases from J; bases unmatched to any gene: 6. This CDR3 is built from 16 residues. Per the germline V gene, CDR1 is SGHRS and CDR2 is YFSETQ. These data belong to a study of blood T cell repertoires in COVID-19. As for the study in general: T cells, B-cell-depleted T cells, or PBMCs provided the cDNA or gDNA that served as material.

In the original processing: Reference gene primer amplification in the assay estimated nucleated cell counts. Sequenced by immunoSEQ multiplex PCR; TCRdb stores in-frame clones only, minus some. That table gives V, J and clone size, and the DNA gave D and trimming. The sample has some 180,000 clones, over 70% seen once; the top ten hold about an eighth. Study members were between about 18 and 89 years old and lived in over 20 US regions. Up to 2 weeks before entering the study, exposed participants had met a COVID-19 case. This chain links TRBV5-1 with TRBJ1-2; 8 bases line up with TRBD1. The receptor's source is a man aged 55 to 70 who had been exposed to COVID-19. The specimen was PBMCs or T cells enriched from blood (not recorded which). For the CDR3, the DNA is TGCGCCAGCAGCTTACTACAGGGGGGGTCTAACTATGGCTACACCTTC. It specifies CASSLLQGGSNYGYTF.